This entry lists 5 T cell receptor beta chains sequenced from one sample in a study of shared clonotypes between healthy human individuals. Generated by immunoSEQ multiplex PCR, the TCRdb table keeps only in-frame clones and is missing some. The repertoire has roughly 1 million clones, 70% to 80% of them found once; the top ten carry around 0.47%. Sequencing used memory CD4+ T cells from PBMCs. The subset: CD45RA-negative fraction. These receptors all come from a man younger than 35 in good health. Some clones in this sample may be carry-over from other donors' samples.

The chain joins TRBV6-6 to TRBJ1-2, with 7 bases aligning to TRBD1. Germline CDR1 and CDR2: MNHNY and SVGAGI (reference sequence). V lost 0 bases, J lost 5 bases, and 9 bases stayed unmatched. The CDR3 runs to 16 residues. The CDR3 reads CASSYSSGRGVYGYTF. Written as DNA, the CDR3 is TGTGCCAGCAGTTACTCTTCGGGCAGGGGGGTATATGGCTACACCTTC.

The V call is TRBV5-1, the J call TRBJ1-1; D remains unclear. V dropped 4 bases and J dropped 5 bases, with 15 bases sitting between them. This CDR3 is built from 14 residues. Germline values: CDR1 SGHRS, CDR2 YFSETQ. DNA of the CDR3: TGCGCCAGCAGCCCCCGCGGGGTCGGGACTGAAGCTTTCTTT. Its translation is CASSPRGVGTEAFF.

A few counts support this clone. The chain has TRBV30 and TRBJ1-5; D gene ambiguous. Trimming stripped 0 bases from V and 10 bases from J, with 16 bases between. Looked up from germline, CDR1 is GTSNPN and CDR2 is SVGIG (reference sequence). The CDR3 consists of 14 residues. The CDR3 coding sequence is TGTGCCTGGAGTGTAGCTCTTTCTGCCAGCCCCCAGCATTTT. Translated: CAWSVALSASPQHF.

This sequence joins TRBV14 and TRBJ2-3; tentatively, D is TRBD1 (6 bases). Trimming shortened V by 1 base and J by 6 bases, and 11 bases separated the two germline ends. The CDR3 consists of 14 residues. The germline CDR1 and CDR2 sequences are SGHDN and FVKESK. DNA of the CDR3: TGTGCCAGCAGCCAAGCAGGGGCAGATGATACGCAGTATTTT. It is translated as CASSQAGADDTQYF. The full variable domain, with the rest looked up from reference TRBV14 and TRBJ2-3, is EAGVTQFPSHSVIEKGQTVTLRCDPISGHDNLYWYRRVMGKEIKFLLHFVKESKQDESGMPNNRFLAERTGGTYSTLKVQPAELEDSGVYFCASSQAGADDTQYFGPGTRLTVL.

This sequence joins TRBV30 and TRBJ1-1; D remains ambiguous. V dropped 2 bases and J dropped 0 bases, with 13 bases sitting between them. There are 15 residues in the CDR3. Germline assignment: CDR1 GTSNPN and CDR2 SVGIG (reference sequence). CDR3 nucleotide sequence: TGTGCCTGGAGTCCTACTGCGGCTATGAACACTGAAGCTTTCTTT. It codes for CAWSPTAAMNTEAFF.